This T cell receptor (beta chain) was profiled in a study of cytomegalovirus exposure and HLA in healthy donors. Study conclusions and caveats: Later on, a genetic analysis was performed. It linked a missense variant in DCLRE1C with V- and J-gene trimming of TCR beta.

CDR1 ENHRY and CDR2 SYGVKD come from the germline V gene. This CDR3 has 12 amino acids. V was pared by 6 bases and J by 4 bases, with 1 base of the junction left unmatched. PCR amplification relied on 60 Vbeta primers (plus 13 Jbeta primers). Repertoires were generated with immunoSEQ multiplex PCR, while TCRdb's copy carries only in-frame clones and drops some. The data contain about 180,000 clones, around 80% of them singletons. Points on this clone: What it binds is unknown.

The rearrangement uses TRBV10-3 and TRBJ2-3, with 7 bases fitting TRBD1. This receptor was obtained from a woman aged 60 to 75 in good health and CMV-seropositive. Sequencing input: PBMCs. This CDR3 is CAISTGADTQYF. The DNA for the CDR3 is TGTGCCATCAGCACAGGGGCAGATACGCAGTATTTT.